These T cell receptor beta chains were read from a single sample in a study of OX40 agonist ivuxolimab in advanced cancers. The method was immunoSEQ multiplex PCR; TCRdb's version includes in-frame clones alone and lacks a portion of them. The data show around 75,000 clones, roughly 91% seen once. Source: CD4+ or CD8+ T cells sorted from blood, taken in a trial of the OX40 agonist ivuxolimab. These receptors came from an adult with an advanced solid tumor such as melanoma, head and neck, liver or kidney cancer. The CDR3 runs from the conserved cysteine through the conserved F or W. The D gene is left open where the match is weak. Rows give clone size only sometimes, using once, few, many, or a class for an expanded clone.

>NA|once|TRBJ2-2|TRBV11-2
CASRWTGGDTGELFF
>TRBD2|few|TRBJ2-5|TRBV6-5
CASRGLAGREQTQYF
>NA|NA|TRBJ1-3|TRBV7-2
CASSYSGASGNTIYF
>NA|NA|TRBJ1-1|TRBV7-2
CASSLEGGSNTEAFF
>NA|NA|TRBJ2-3|TRBV9
CASSSRTSGDTQYF
>TRBD1|NA|TRBJ2-2|TRBV6-1
CASEKGAGTGELFF
>NA|NA|TRBJ2-3|TRBV6-5
CASSTRDIRVDTQYF
>NA|once|TRBJ1-2|TRBV9
CASSGTGGGYTF
>TRBD1|NA|TRBJ1-2|TRBV2
CASSGQGYGYTF
>NA|NA|TRBJ2-7|TRBV11-2
CASSRGQGAYEQYF
>NA|NA|TRBJ1-1|TRBV28
CASSPRGGWSTEAFF
>NA|NA|TRBJ2-1|TRBV4-2
CASSQVTEGQFF
>NA|NA|TRBJ1-1|TRBV28
CASSLQGREEAFF
>TRBD2|NA|TRBJ2-1|TRBV15
CATSSVWTSQFF
>NA|NA|TRBJ1-3|TRBV10-3
CAISDYRFSGNTIYF
>NA|NA|TRBJ1-4|TRBV5-4
CASSLGQGELNEKLFF
>NA|NA|TRBJ1-4|TRBV4-2
CASSQDGGGSYEKLFF
>TRBD2|NA|TRBJ2-1|TRBV4-1
CASSHGAGGYNEQFF
>TRBD1|NA|TRBJ1-2|TRBV5-1
CASSLRQGYGYTF
>NA|NA|TRBJ1-1|TRBV6-1
CASSYSDRNTEAFF
>TRBD1|NA|TRBJ2-1|TRBV5-1
CASSLSGAGGPAEQFF